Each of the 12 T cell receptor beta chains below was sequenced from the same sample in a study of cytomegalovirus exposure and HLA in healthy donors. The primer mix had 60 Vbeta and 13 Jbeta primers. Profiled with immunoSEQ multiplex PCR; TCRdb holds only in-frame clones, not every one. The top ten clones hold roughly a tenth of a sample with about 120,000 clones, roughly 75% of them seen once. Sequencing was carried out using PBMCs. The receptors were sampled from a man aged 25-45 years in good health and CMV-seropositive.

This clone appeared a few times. The CDR3 loop reads CASSWGIGDTRKQYF. The CDR3 bases are TGTGCCAGCAGCTGGGGAATAGGGGATACGAGGAAGCAGTACTTC. The genes are TRBV7-2 and TRBJ2-7; D possibly corresponds to TRBD1 (5 bases). The CDR3 is 15 amino acids. Germline V gene data show CDR1 as SGHTA and CDR2 as FQGNSA. The V end lost 4 bases, the J end lost 8 bases, and 21 bases lay between the germline ends.

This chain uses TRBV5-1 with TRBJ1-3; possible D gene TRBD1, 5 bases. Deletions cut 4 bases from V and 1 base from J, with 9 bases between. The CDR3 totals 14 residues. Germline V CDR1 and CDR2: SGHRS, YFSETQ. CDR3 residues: CASSPDTSGNTIYF. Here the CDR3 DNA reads TGCGCCAGCAGCCCGGACACTTCTGGAAACACCATATATTTT. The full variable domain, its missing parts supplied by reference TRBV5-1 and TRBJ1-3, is KAGVTQTPRYLIKTRGQQVTLSCSPISGHRSVSWYQQTPGQGLQFLFEYFSETQRNKGNFPGRFSGRQFSNSRSEMNVSTLELGDSALYLCASSPDTSGNTIYFGEGSWLTVV.

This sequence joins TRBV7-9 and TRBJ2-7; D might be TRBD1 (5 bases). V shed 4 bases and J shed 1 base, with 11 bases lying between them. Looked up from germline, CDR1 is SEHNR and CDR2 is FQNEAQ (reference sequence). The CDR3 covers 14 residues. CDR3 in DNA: TGTGCCAGCAGCTCCCCGACAGAATCCTACGAGCAGTACTTC. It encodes CASSSPTESYEQYF.

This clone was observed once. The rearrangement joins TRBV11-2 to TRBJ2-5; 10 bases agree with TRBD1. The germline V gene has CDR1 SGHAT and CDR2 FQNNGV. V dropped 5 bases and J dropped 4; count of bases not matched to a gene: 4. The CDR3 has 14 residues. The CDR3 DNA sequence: TGTGCCAGCAGCCCCGACAGGGGGCGAGAGACCCAGTACTTC. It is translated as CASSPDRGRETQYF.

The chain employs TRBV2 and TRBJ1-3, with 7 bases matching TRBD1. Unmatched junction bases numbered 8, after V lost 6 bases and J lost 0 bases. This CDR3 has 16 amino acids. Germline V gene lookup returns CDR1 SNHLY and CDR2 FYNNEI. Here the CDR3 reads CASRRDSPSSGNTIYF. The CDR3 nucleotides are TGTGCCAGCAGGAGGGACAGTCCGAGCTCTGGAAACACCATATATTTT.

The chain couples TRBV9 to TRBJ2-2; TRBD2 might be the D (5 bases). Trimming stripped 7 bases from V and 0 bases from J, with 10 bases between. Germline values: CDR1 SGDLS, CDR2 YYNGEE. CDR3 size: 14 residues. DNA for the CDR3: TGTGCCAGCGATCGGGGATCGAACACCGGGGAGCTGTTTTTT. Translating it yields CASDRGSNTGELFF.

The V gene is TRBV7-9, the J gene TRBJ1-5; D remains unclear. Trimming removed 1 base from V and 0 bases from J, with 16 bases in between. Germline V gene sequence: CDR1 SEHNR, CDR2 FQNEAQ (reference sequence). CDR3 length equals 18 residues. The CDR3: CASSLGGYRGNSNQPQHF. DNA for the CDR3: TGTGCCAGCAGCTTAGGTGGGTACAGAGGGAATAGCAATCAGCCCCAGCATTTT.

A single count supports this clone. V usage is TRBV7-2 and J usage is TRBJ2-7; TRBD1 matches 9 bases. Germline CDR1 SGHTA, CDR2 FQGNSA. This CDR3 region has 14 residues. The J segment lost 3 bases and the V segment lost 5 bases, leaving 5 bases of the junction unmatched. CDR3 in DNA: TGTGCCAGCAGCGTTGGGACAGGGAACTACGAGCAGTACTTC. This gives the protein CASSVGTGNYEQYF.

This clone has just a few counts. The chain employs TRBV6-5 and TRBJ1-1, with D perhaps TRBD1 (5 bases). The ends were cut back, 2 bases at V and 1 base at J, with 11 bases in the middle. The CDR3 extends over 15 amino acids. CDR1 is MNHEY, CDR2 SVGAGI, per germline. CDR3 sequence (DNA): TGTGCCAGCAGTTACGCGGGGGTCTCGAACACTGAAGCTTTCTTT. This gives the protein CASSYAGVSNTEAFF.

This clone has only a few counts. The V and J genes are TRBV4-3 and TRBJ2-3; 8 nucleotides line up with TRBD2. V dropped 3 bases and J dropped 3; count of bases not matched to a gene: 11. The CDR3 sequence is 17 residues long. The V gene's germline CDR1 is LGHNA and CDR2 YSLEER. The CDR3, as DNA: TGCGCCAGCAGCCACCAGTCGCCAGGGACTAGTACAGATACGCAGTATTTT. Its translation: CASSHQSPGTSTDTQYF.

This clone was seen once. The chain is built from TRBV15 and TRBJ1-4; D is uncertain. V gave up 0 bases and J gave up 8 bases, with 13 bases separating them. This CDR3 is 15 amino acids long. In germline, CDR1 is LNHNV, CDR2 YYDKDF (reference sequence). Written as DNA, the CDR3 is TGTGCCACCAGCAGAGATCGGGTACCTGGGGAAAAACTGTTTTTT. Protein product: CATSRDRVPGEKLFF.

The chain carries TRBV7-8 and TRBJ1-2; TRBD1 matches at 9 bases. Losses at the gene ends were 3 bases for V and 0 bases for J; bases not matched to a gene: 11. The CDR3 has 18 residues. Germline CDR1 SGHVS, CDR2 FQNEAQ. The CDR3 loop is CASSLLGRTGVTNYGYTF. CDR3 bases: TGTGCCAGCAGCTTGTTGGGTCGGACAGGGGTAACTAACTATGGCTACACCTTC.